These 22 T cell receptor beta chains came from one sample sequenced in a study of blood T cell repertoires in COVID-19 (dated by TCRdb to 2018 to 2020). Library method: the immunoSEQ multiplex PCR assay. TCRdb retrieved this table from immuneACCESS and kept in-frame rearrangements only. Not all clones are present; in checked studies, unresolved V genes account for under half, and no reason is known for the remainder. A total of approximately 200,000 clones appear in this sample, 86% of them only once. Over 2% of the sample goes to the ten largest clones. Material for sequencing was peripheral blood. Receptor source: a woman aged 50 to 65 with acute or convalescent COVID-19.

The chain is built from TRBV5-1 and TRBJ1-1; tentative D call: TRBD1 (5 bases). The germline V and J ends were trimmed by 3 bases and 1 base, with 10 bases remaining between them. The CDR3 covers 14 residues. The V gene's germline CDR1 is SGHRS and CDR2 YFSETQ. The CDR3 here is CASSSTERNTEAFF. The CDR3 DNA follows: TGCGCCAGCAGCTCGACAGAGAGGAACACTGAAGCTTTCTTT.

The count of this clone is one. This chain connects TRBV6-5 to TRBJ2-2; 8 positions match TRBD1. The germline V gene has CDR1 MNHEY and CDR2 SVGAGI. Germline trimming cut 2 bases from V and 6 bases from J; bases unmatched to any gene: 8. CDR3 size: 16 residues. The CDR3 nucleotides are TGTGCCAGCAGTTACCGAGGACAGGGAGTCGCCGGGGAGCTGTTTTTT. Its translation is CASSYRGQGVAGELFF.

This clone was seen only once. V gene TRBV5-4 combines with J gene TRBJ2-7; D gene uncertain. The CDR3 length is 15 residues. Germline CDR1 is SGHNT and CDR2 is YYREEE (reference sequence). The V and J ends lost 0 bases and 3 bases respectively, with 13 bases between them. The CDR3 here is CASSLDGPKGYEQYF. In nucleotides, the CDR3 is TGTGCCAGCAGCTTGGATGGGCCTAAAGGCTACGAGCAGTACTTC.

The CDR3 sequence: CASSLSRGSEKLFF. For the CDR3, the DNA is TGTGCCAGCAGTTTGAGCCGGGGGAGTGAAAAACTGTTTTTT. This rearrangement joins TRBV6-5 to TRBJ1-4, with D perhaps TRBD1 (5 bases). Deletions cut 4 bases from V and 7 bases from J, with 13 bases between. Germline V gene lookup returns CDR1 MNHEY and CDR2 SVGAGI. This CDR3 contains 14 residues.

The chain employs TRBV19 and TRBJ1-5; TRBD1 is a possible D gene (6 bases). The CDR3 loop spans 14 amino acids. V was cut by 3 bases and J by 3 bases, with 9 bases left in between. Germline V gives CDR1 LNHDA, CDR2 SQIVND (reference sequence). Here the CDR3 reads CASSIGQTNQPQHF. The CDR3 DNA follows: TGTGCCAGTAGTATCGGACAGACCAATCAGCCCCAGCATTTT.

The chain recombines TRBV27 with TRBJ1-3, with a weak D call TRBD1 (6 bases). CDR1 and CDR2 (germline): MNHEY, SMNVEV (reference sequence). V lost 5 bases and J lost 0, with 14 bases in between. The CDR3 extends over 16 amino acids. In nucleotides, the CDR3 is TGTGCCAGCAGTCCGGACAGAACCTTCTCTGGAAACACCATATATTTT. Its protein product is CASSPDRTFSGNTIYF.

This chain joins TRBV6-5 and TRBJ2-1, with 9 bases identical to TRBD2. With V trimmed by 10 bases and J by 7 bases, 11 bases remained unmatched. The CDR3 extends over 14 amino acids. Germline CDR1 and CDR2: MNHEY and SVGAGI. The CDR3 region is CATLRASGNNEQFF. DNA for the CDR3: TGTGCCACCCTCCGGGCTAGCGGGAATAATGAGCAGTTCTTC.

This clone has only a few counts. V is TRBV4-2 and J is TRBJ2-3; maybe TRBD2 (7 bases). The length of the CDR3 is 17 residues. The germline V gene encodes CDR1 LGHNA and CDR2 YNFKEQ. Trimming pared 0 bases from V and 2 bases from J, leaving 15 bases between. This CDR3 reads CASSQEEGGGATDTQYF. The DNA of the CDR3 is TGTGCCAGCAGCCAAGAAGAAGGCGGGGGCGCCACAGATACGCAGTATTTT.

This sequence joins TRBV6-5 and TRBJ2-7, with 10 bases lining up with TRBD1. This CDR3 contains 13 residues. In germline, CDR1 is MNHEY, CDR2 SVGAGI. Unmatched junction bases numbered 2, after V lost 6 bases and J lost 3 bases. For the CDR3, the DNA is TGTGCCAGCAGCTGGGACAGGGGCTACGAGCAGTACTTC. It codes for CASSWDRGYEQYF.

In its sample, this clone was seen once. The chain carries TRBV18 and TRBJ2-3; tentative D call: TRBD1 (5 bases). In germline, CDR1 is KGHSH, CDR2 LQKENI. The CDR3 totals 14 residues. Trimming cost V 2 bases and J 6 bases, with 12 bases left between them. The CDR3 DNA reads TGTGCCAGCTCACCAGCTCAGGGTGGTGATACGCAGTATTTT. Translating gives CASSPAQGGDTQYF.

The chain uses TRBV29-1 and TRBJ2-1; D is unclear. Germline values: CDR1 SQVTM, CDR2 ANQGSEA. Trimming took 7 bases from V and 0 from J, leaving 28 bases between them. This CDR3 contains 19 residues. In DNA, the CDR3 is TGCAGCGCCGGAGACCCAAAGGTGTCTTATAGGAGCTCCTACAATGAGCAGTTCTTC. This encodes CSAGDPKVSYRSSYNEQFF.

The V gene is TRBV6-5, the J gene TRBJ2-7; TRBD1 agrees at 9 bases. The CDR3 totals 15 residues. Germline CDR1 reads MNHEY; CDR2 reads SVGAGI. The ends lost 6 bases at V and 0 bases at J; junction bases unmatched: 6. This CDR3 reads CASRRDRESSYEQYF. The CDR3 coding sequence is TGTGCCAGCAGGAGGGACAGGGAAAGCTCCTACGAGCAGTACTTC.

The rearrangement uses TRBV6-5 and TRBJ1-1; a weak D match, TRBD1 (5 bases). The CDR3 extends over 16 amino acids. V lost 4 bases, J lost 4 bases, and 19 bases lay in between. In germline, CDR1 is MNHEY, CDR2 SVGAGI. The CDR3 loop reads CASSSGTFAGTTEAFF. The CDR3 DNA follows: TGTGCCAGCAGTTCCGGGACGTTCGCGGGGACCACTGAAGCTTTCTTT.

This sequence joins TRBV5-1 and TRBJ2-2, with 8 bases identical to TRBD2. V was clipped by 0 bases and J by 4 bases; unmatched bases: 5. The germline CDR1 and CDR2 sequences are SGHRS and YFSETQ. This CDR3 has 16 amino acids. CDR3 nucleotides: TGCGCCAGCAGCTTGGTGGCGGGAGGAACCACCGGGGAGCTGTTTTTT. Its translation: CASSLVAGGTTGELFF.

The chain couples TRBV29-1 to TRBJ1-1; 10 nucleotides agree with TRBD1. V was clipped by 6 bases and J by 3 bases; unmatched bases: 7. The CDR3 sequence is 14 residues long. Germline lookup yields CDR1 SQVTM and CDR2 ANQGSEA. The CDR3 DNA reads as TGCAGCGTCGCCGGGACAGGGGCGTACACTGAAGCTTTCTTT. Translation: CSVAGTGAYTEAFF.

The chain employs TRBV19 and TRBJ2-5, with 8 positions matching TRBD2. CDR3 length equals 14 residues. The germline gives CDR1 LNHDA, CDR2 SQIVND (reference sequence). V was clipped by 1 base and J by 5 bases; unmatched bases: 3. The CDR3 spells CASSIAGGPETQYF. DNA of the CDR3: TGTGCCAGTAGTATAGCGGGAGGGCCGGAGACCCAGTACTTC.

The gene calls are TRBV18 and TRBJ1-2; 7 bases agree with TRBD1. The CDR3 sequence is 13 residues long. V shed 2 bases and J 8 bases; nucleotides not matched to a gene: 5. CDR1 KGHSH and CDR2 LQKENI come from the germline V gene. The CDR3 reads CASSPGNRGGYTF. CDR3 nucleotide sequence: TGTGCCAGCTCACCAGGGAACAGGGGAGGCTACACCTTC.

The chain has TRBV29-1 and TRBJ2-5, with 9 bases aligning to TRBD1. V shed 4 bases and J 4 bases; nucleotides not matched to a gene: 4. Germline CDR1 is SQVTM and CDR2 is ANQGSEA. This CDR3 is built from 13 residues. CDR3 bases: TGCAGCGTTGGGACAGGGGTGGTAGAGACCCAGTACTTC. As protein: CSVGTGVVETQYF.

The DNA for the CDR3 is TGCGCCAGCAGCTTCGGGGGGGACACTGAAGCTTTCTTT. This sequence encodes CASSFGGDTEAFF. V is TRBV5-1 and J is TRBJ1-1; tentative D call: TRBD1 (5 bases). Trimming removed 2 bases at V and 3 bases at J, with 8 bases between. Germline lookup yields CDR1 SGHRS and CDR2 YFSETQ. The CDR3 is 13 amino acids.

This chain's CDR3 is CASSPFLQGQISTDTQYF. The CDR3 DNA is TGTGCCAGCAGCCCCTTTCTCCAGGGGCAGATAAGCACAGATACGCAGTATTTT. The chain employs TRBV5-6 and TRBJ2-3; D might be TRBD1 (6 bases). The CDR3 length is 18 residues. The V gene's germline CDR1 is SGHDT and CDR2 YYEEEE. The ends were cut back, 4 bases at V and 0 bases at J, with 21 bases in the middle.

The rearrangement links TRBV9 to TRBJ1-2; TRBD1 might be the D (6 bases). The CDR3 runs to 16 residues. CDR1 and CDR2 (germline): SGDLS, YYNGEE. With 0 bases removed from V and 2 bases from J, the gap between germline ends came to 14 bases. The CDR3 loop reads CASSVGPDQGNYGYTF. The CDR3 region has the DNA TGTGCCAGCAGCGTAGGCCCGGATCAGGGGAACTATGGCTACACCTTC.

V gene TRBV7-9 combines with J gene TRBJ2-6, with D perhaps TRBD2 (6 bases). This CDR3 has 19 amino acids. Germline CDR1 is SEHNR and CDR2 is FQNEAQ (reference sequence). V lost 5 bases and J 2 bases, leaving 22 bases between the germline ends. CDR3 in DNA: TGTGCCAGCAGCCGAAGCCGACGGGAGTACATACCTGGGGCCAACGTCCTGACTTTC. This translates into CASSRSRREYIPGANVLTF.